Each of the 27 T cell receptor beta chains below was sequenced from the same sample in a study of T-cell reconstitution after alpha-beta-depleted transplantation in children. Construction of the TCRbeta library involved unique molecular identifiers. TCRdb reprocessed the PCR reads via MiXCR and lists one record per CDR3 protein. The sample has about 500,000 distinct CDR3 sequences, approximately 10% seen once. This sample comprised PBMCs, mostly from graft donor cells, obtained 180 days after TCRalphabeta/CD19-depleted stem cell transplant. The receptors shown here come from a female patient between 2 and 15 years old who had a stem cell transplant for aplastic anemia, so the T cells may come from the graft donor.

The table lists this clonotype with a few counts. This rearrangement joins TRBV24-1 to TRBJ2-1; 7 nucleotides align to TRBD2. There are 16 residues in the CDR3. The ends lost 5 bases at V and 3 bases at J; junction bases unmatched: 9. Germline V CDR1 and CDR2: KGHDR, SFDVKD. CDR3 residues: CATSAKRDRFYNEQFF. The CDR3 DNA is TGTGCCACCAGTGCCAAGCGGGATCGGTTCTACAATGAGCAGTTCTTC.

V gene TRBV20-1 combines with J gene TRBJ2-5; possibly TRBD1 or TRBD2 for D (5 bases each). Trimming took 3 bases from V and 5 from J, leaving 13 bases between them. There are 13 residues in the CDR3. The V gene's germline CDR1 is DFQATT and CDR2 SNEGSKA (reference sequence). In nucleotides, the CDR3 is TGCAGTGCTAGCCAGGGACCACCGGAGACCCAGTACTTC. It translates to CSASQGPPETQYF.

The chain recombines TRBV12-3 or TRBV12-4 with TRBJ2-1, with D perhaps assigned TRBD1 or TRBD2 (5 bases each). The CDR3 consists of 15 residues. The V end lost 5 bases, the J end lost 12 bases, and 23 bases lay between the germline ends. CDR3: CASSLPPGYPRGQFF. For the CDR3, the DNA is TGTGCCAGCAGTCTTCCCCCTGGGTACCCGAGGGGGCAGTTCTTC.

This clonotype was recorded a few times. This chain links TRBV6-1 with TRBJ2-1; 13 bases align to TRBD2. The CDR3 runs 16 residues. V was clipped by 6 bases and J by 8 bases; unmatched bases: 10. Per the germline V gene, CDR1 is MNHNS and CDR2 is SASEGT. The chain's CDR3 is CASRRMGTSGIDEQFF. The CDR3 DNA sequence: TGTGCCAGCAGGAGAATGGGGACTAGCGGGATCGATGAGCAGTTCTTC.

In its sample, this clonotype was seen many times. One end of the junction does not line up with germline, which may come from a read error. V is TRBV5-1 and J is TRBJ2-2; D remains ambiguous. Germline V gene lookup returns CDR1 SGHRS and CDR2 YFSETQ. The CDR3 runs 12 residues. The CDR3 coding sequence is TGTGCCAGCAGTCTTGGCTCCGGGGAGCTGTTTTTT. As protein: CASSLGSGELFF.

This chain joins TRBV4-3 and TRBJ2-3; possibly TRBD2 for D (6 bases). Trimming left V 1 base short and J 6 bases short, with 8 bases between. The CDR3 loop spans 13 amino acids. Germline V CDR1 and CDR2: LGHNA, YSLEER. In DNA, the CDR3 is TGCGCCAGCAGCCAAGCTAGCGCCGATACGCAGTATTTT. This translates into CASSQASADTQYF.

V gene TRBV7-8 combines with J gene TRBJ2-1, with D hard to call. Germline CDR1 and CDR2: SGHVS and FQNEAQ. The V gene lost 5 bases and the J gene lost 0 bases, with 11 bases spanning the gap. This CDR3 region has 15 residues. The CDR3 nucleotides read TGTGCCAGCAGCCGAGTTCTTAGCTCCTACAATGAGCAGTTCTTC. Amino acid sequence: CASSRVLSSYNEQFF. Together with reference TRBV7-8 and TRBJ2-1, the CDR3 gives the full variable domain: GAGVSQSPRYKVAKRGQDVALRCDPISGHVSLFWYQQALGQGPEFLTYFQNEAQLDKSGLPSDRFFAERPEGSVSTLKIQRTQQEDSAVYLCASSRVLSSYNEQFFGPGTRLTVL.

The J gene is TRBJ2-7, the V gene TRBV10-2; no definite D call. Deletions cut 3 bases from V and 0 bases from J, with 9 bases between. The CDR3 totals 14 residues. Germline CDR1 WSHSY, CDR2 SAAADI. The CDR3 DNA reads TGCGCCAGCAGTGACGGACCTGGCTCCTACGAGCAGTACGTC. The encoded protein is CASSDGPGSYEQYV.

This chain uses TRBV12-3 or TRBV12-4 with TRBJ1-1; D ambiguous. Trimming removed 0 bases at V and 3 bases at J, with 2 bases between. The CDR3 covers 12 residues. For the CDR3, the DNA is TGTGCCAGCAGTTTAGCAGACACTGAAGCTTTCTTT. This gives the protein CASSLADTEAFF.

This clonotype showed up just a few times. The chain is built from TRBV6-1 and TRBJ2-2; D is possibly TRBD2 (6 bases). Trimming left V 5 bases short and J 5 bases short, with 18 bases between. The germline V gene encodes CDR1 MNHNS and CDR2 SASEGT. This CDR3 has 16 amino acids. The chain's CDR3 is CASSPPGSVRTGELFF. CDR3 nucleotide sequence: TGTGCCAGCAGTCCCCCCGGGAGTGTGCGGACCGGGGAGCTGTTTTTT.

The J gene is TRBJ2-7, the V gene TRBV9, with a weak D call TRBD2 (5 bases). Trimming pared 3 bases from V and 7 bases from J, leaving 20 bases between. The CDR3 is made up of 15 amino acids. From germline, CDR1 is SGDLS and CDR2 YYNGEE. The CDR3 DNA reads as TGTGCCAGCAGCGACCCAGCGGCCTCCTACAATGAGCAGTACGTC. Encoded protein: CASSDPAASYNEQYV.

This clonotype turned up a few times. This sequence joins TRBV7-2 and TRBJ2-3; TRBD2 aligns across 7 bases. The germline V gene has CDR1 SGHTA and CDR2 FQGNSA. The CDR3 runs to 11 residues. The V gene end was trimmed by 8 bases and the J gene end by 11 bases; junction bases not matched to a gene: 7. The CDR3 here is CASAREVLQYF. The CDR3 region has the DNA TGTGCCAGCGCCCGGGAGGTATTGCAGTATTTT.

V usage is TRBV20-1 and J usage is TRBJ2-7, with 10 nucleotides matching TRBD1. The CDR3 is 14 residues long. Germline CDR1 reads DFQATT; CDR2 reads SNEGSKA (reference sequence). The V segment lost 2 bases and the J segment 1 base; nucleotides outside the gene matches: 2. The CDR3 spells CSARPGQGSYEQYF. The CDR3, as DNA: TGCAGTGCTAGACCGGGACAGGGGTCCTACGAGCAGTACTTC.

Only a few counts were recorded for this clonotype. This chain uses TRBV3-1 with TRBJ2-3; 8 bases map to TRBD2. CDR1 is LGHDT and CDR2 is YNNKEL in the germline V gene (reference sequence). The CDR3 consists of 16 residues. J gave up 4 bases and V 7 bases, and 13 bases lay outside the gene matches. The CDR3 here is CASKRTSSKRSDTQYF. The DNA of the CDR3 is TGTGCCAGCAAAAGGACTAGCAGCAAGCGGTCAGATACGCAGTATTTT.

The chain uses TRBV7-3 and TRBJ2-3; the match to TRBD1 covers 7 bases. V trimming: 6 bases; J trimming: 4 bases; junction bases outside the gene matches: 7. The CDR3 sequence is 14 residues long. The germline gives CDR1 SGHTA, CDR2 FQGTGA. The CDR3 here is CASRLRQGSDTQYF. The CDR3 DNA reads as TGTGCCAGCAGACTCCGACAGGGTTCAGATACGCAGTATTTT.

The V and J genes are TRBV28 and TRBJ2-5; the D call may be TRBD1 or TRBD2 (5 bases each). Germline values: CDR1 MDHEN, CDR2 SYDVKM. Trimming left V 3 bases short and J 2 bases short, with 19 bases between. The CDR3 is 17 residues long. The CDR3 region has the DNA TGTGCCAGCAGTTTTGTCTGGAGAGGGGTCCCTCAAGAGACCCAGTACTTC. It yields the protein CASSFVWRGVPQETQYF.

This rearrangement joins TRBV7-2 to TRBJ2-4; TRBD1 is a possible D gene (6 bases). Germline-derived CDR1 and CDR2 are SGHTA and FQGNSA. V lost 5 bases to trimming and J lost 1 base, with 15 bases between them. The CDR3 consists of 16 residues. The CDR3 region has the DNA TGTGCCAGCAGCGAAGGGACATTTACGGCCAAAAACATTCAGTACTTC. Its translation: CASSEGTFTAKNIQYF.

The rearrangement links TRBV11-2 to TRBJ2-7, with 8 positions matching TRBD1. Germline lookup yields CDR1 SGHAT and CDR2 FQNNGV. The CDR3 is made up of 17 amino acids. Trimming at V came to 5 bases and at J to 5 bases, leaving 17 bases not matched to a gene. The CDR3 DNA reads as TGTGCCAGCAGCCTCCGCCCCAGGGGGCTCCCACCCCACGAGCAGTACGTC. Encoded protein: CASSLRPRGLPPHEQYV.

This clonotype was recorded a few times. The chain is built from TRBV13 and TRBJ2-7; D remains unclear. V lost 3 bases and J 7 bases, leaving 16 bases between the germline ends. The CDR3 covers 14 residues. Germline assignment: CDR1 PRHDT and CDR2 FYEKMQ (reference sequence). CDR3 nucleotides: TGTGCCAGCAGCTTTAAGGCTCAAGCCCTTGAGCAGTACTTC. Translated: CASSFKAQALEQYF.

The chain employs TRBV20-1 and TRBJ1-5; D may be TRBD1 (5 bases). V dropped 6 bases and J dropped 7 bases, with 22 bases sitting between them. Germline V CDR1 and CDR2: DFQATT, SNEGSKA (reference sequence). The length of the CDR3 is 15 residues. CDR3 region: CSARSGTALSQPQHF. The DNA of the CDR3 is TGCAGTGCCCGCAGCGGGACCGCTTTGTCGCAGCCCCAGCATTTT.

This clonotype came up a few times. The V and J genes are TRBV7-2 and TRBJ2-7, with unresolved D. This CDR3 is built from 13 residues. Germline V CDR1 and CDR2: SGHTA, FQGNSA. V lost 1 base to trimming and J lost 6 bases, with 10 bases between them. The CDR3 region is CASSLERNLEQYF. CDR3 DNA sequence: TGTGCCAGCAGCTTAGAACGTAACCTCGAGCAGTACTTC.

This clonotype was observed a handful of times. V and J are TRBV18 and TRBJ1-1, with D uncertain. Germline CDR1 reads KGHSH; CDR2 reads LQKENI. V was clipped by 3 bases and J by 0 bases, with 11 bases between them. The CDR3 is made up of 15 amino acids. CDR3 loop: CASSPSDGLNTEAFF. The CDR3 DNA reads TGTGCCAGCTCACCCTCTGACGGGCTGAACACTGAAGCTTTCTTT.

This rearrangement joins TRBV28 to TRBJ2-5, with TRBD1 identical over 9 bases. This CDR3 is built from 14 residues. The ends lost 5 bases at V and 5 bases at J; junction bases unmatched: 6. Germline loops: CDR1 MDHEN, CDR2 SYDVKM. CDR3 region: CASSKQGAWETQYF. The CDR3 DNA reads as TGTGCCAGCAGTAAACAGGGGGCGTGGGAGACCCAGTACTTC. Using reference TRBV28 and TRBJ2-5 for the parts outside the CDR3, the full variable domain is DVKVTQSSRYLVKRTGEKVFLECVQDMDHENMFWYRQDPGLGLRLIYFSYDVKMKEKGDIPEGYSVSREKKERFSLILESASTNQTSMYLCASSKQGAWETQYFGPGTRLLVL.

In regard to this clonotype: This could be a read error, since a much larger clone is one nucleotide away. This sequence joins TRBV12-3 or TRBV12-4 and TRBJ2-7; tentative D call: TRBD2 (5 bases). The CDR3 has 15 residues. This CDR3 reads CTSSLTGISPYEQYF. CDR3 DNA: TGTACCAGCAGTTTAACGGGAATTTCACCCTACGAGCAGTACTTC.

This clonotype has a handful of counts. V is TRBV27 and J is TRBJ2-2; a possible D gene is TRBD1 (6 bases). Trimming stripped 2 bases from V and 5 bases from J, with 12 bases between. CDR3 size: 15 residues. In germline, CDR1 is MNHEY, CDR2 SMNVEV (reference sequence). This CDR3 reads CASSLDRKFTGELFF. The DNA of the CDR3 is TGTGCCAGCAGTTTAGACAGGAAATTTACCGGGGAGCTGTTTTTT.

The V call is TRBV4-3, the J call TRBJ2-2; D is perhaps TRBD1 or TRBD2 (5 bases each). Germline assignment: CDR1 LGHNA and CDR2 YSLEER. The CDR3 is made up of 14 amino acids. Trimming pared 2 bases from V and 6 bases from J, leaving 10 bases between. The chain's CDR3 is CASSQLVGPGELFF. CDR3 nucleotides: TGCGCCAGCAGCCAATTGGTGGGACCCGGGGAGCTGTTTTTT.

The genes are TRBV9 and TRBJ2-6; 12 bases agree with TRBD1. CDR1 and CDR2 from the germline V gene are SGDLS and YYNGEE. The ends lost 4 bases at V and 3 bases at J; junction bases unmatched: 11. CDR3 length: 19 amino acids. The chain's CDR3 is CASSLRWGQGAGGANVLTF. In nucleotides, the CDR3 is TGTGCCAGCAGCCTTCGGTGGGGACAGGGGGCTGGTGGGGCCAACGTCCTGACTTTC.